The 31 T cell receptor beta chains below come from one sample, sequenced in a study of blood T cell repertoires in COVID-19. The protocol was immunoSEQ multiplex PCR, while the TCRdb copy is restricted to in-frame clones and leaves out a portion. This table holds around 250,000 clones, approximately 80% found once. Sequencing was carried out using PBMCs or T cells enriched from blood (not recorded which). The receptor set was obtained from a man in his forties who had recovered from COVID-19.

This clone has more than one count but fewer than ten. The rearrangement links TRBV7-9 to TRBJ2-7; TRBD1 matches 9 bases. Germline V gene data show CDR1 as SEHNR and CDR2 as FQNEAQ (reference sequence). The CDR3 loop spans 14 amino acids. V shed 5 bases, J shed 1 base, and the junction held 3 bases outside the gene matches. The CDR3 region is CASSPTGGSYEQYF. CDR3 DNA: TGTGCCAGCAGCCCGACAGGGGGGTCCTACGAGCAGTACTTC.

The chain uses TRBV19 and TRBJ2-5, with D possibly matching TRBD1 (6 bases). Germline V gene data show CDR1 as LNHDA and CDR2 as SQIVND (reference sequence). CDR3 length: 13 residues. Trimming removed 6 bases from V and 2 bases from J, with 10 bases in between. DNA for the CDR3: TGTGCCAGTAGATCGACAGGTCAAGAGACCCAGTACTTC. This encodes CASRSTGQETQYF.

This rearrangement joins TRBV7-2 to TRBJ1-2; the D gene is possibly TRBD1 (6 bases). This CDR3 contains 17 residues. Germline V gene lookup returns CDR1 SGHTA and CDR2 FQGNSA. V was cut by 5 bases and J by 4 bases, with 23 bases left in between. CDR3 protein: CASSPAGAGAPGYGYTF. The CDR3 DNA is TGTGCCAGCAGCCCTGCCGGGGCGGGGGCCCCGGGCTATGGCTACACCTTC. The whole variable domain, remainder taken from reference TRBV7-2 and TRBJ1-2, is GAGVSQSPSNKVTEKGKDVELRCDPISGHTALYWYRQSLGQGLEFLIYFQGNSAPDKSGLPSDRFSAERTGGSVSTLTIQRTQQEDSAVYLCASSPAGAGAPGYGYTFGSGTRLTVV.

The chain recombines TRBV19 with TRBJ1-1, with a weak D call TRBD1 (6 bases). Germline V CDR1 and CDR2: LNHDA, SQIVND (reference sequence). Trimming took 5 bases from V and 7 from J, leaving 20 bases between them. CDR3 length: 15 amino acids. The CDR3 reads CASSPMGTPPGEAFF. For the CDR3, the DNA is TGTGCCAGTAGTCCCATGGGGACACCACCAGGTGAAGCTTTCTTT.

This sequence joins TRBV5-1 and TRBJ1-2; no firm D call. The V end lost 2 bases, the J end lost 6 bases, and 20 bases lay between the germline ends. Germline-derived CDR1 and CDR2 are SGHRS and YFSETQ. CDR3 length: 16 amino acids. The CDR3 DNA reads as TGCGCCAGCAGCTTAAGGCCCGGAGGGCCCTTGGATGGCTACACCTTC. Residues: CASSLRPGGPLDGYTF.

This clone was found once. This rearrangement joins TRBV6-5 to TRBJ1-2; D ambiguous. The CDR3 is 14 amino acids. CDR1 and CDR2 from the germline V gene are MNHEY and SVGAGI. With 5 bases removed from V and 0 bases from J, the gap between germline ends came to 10 bases. The CDR3 bases are TGTGCCAGCAGTCGTCGCAGAACTAACTATGGCTACACCTTC. This gives the protein CASSRRRTNYGYTF.

CDR3 protein: CASSFLTTSEQYF. The DNA of the CDR3 is TGTGCCAGCAGCTTTCTGACTACTAGCGAGCAGTACTTC. This chain links TRBV7-9 with TRBJ2-7; possibly TRBD2 for D (5 bases). V shed 3 bases and J shed 6 bases, with 12 bases lying between them. This CDR3 is 13 amino acids long. Germline CDR1 reads SEHNR; CDR2 reads FQNEAQ (reference sequence).

The V call is TRBV9, the J call TRBJ2-3, with TRBD2 matching 7 bases. J was trimmed by 0 bases and V by 0 bases; bases with no gene match: 4. Germline V gives CDR1 SGDLS, CDR2 YYNGEE. This CDR3 is built from 16 residues. The DNA for the CDR3 is TGTGCCAGCAGCGTAGGGGGTAGCGGGAGCACAGATACGCAGTATTTT. Translating gives CASSVGGSGSTDTQYF.

The CDR3 DNA reads as TGTGCCAGCTCACCACTGGACAGACATAACACTGAAGCTTTCTTT. Translating gives CASSPLDRHNTEAFF. The chain is built from TRBV18 and TRBJ1-1; tentative D call: TRBD1 (6 bases). V lost 1 base and J lost 2, with 11 bases in between. The CDR3 consists of 15 residues. CDR1 is KGHSH and CDR2 is LQKENI in the germline V gene.

Turning to this clone: The germline gene is not matched at one end of the junction; a read error may be the cause. The rearrangement uses TRBV30 and TRBJ1-4; 7 nucleotides align to TRBD1. Germline V CDR1 and CDR2: GTSNPN, SVGIG (reference sequence). The CDR3 is 13 amino acids. CDR3 loop: CQSNRGPNEKLFF. DNA of the CDR3: TGCCAATCTAACAGGGGACCTAATGAAAAACTGTTTTTT.

This clone has only a few counts. The chain carries TRBV14 and TRBJ2-7; D might be TRBD1 (5 bases). Germline V gene lookup returns CDR1 SGHDN and CDR2 FVKESK. The CDR3 totals 15 residues. V dropped 4 bases and J dropped 0 bases, with 13 bases sitting between them. CDR3 protein: CASSRPGKGSYEQYF. The CDR3 nucleotides read TGTGCCAGCAGCCGACCAGGGAAGGGCTCCTACGAGCAGTACTTC.

J is TRBJ1-4 and V is TRBV9; the match to TRBD1 covers 9 bases. Germline CDR1 reads SGDLS; CDR2 reads YYNGEE. J was trimmed by 4 bases and V by 0 bases; bases with no gene match: 1. The CDR3 extends over 15 amino acids. The CDR3 spells CASSVEGQGNEKLFF. In nucleotides, the CDR3 is TGTGCCAGCAGCGTAGAGGGACAGGGTAATGAAAAACTGTTTTTT.

V gene TRBV2 combines with J gene TRBJ2-1; TRBD2 matches 11 bases. Germline V gene lookup returns CDR1 SNHLY and CDR2 FYNNEI. Losses at the gene ends were 2 bases for V and 10 bases for J; bases not matched to a gene: 7. The CDR3 has 15 residues. The CDR3 coding sequence is TGTGCCAGCAGTGAAAATAGCGGGGGGGCGCGGGAGCAGTTCTTC. Amino acid sequence: CASSENSGGAREQFF.

This clone has more than one count but fewer than ten. The rearrangement links TRBV19 to TRBJ1-5; D is possibly TRBD1 (5 bases). Trimming left V 7 bases short and J 2 bases short, with 18 bases between. The germline V gene encodes CDR1 LNHDA and CDR2 SQIVND (reference sequence). CDR3 length equals 16 residues. CDR3 in DNA: TGTGCCAGTACCCGAGATCAGGGTAAGGGCAATCAGCCCCAGCATTTT. Its translation: CASTRDQGKGNQPQHF.

The rearrangement uses TRBV19 and TRBJ1-1, with D unresolved. The CDR3 sequence is 15 residues long. Trimming cost V 7 bases and J 3 bases, with 18 bases left between them. Per germline, CDR1 LNHDA and CDR2 SQIVND (reference sequence). This CDR3 reads CASKAFGREDTEAFF. The CDR3 coding sequence is TGTGCCAGTAAAGCTTTTGGGAGGGAGGACACTGAAGCTTTCTTT.

The rearrangement uses TRBV29-1 and TRBJ2-3; TRBD1 matches at 10 bases. V lost 6 bases, J lost 4 bases, and 10 bases stayed unmatched. The CDR3 contains 15 residues. Germline CDR1 reads SQVTM; CDR2 reads ANQGSEA. CDR3 sequence (DNA): TGCAGCGTGATTTCGGGACAGGGGTTTCCAGATACGCAGTATTTT. It specifies CSVISGQGFPDTQYF.

With regard to this clone: Compared with germline, one end of the junction differs, possibly owing to a read error. The chain couples TRBV7-8 to TRBJ2-5, with TRBD1 as a possible D gene (5 bases). CDR1 and CDR2 (germline): SGHVS, FQNEAQ. The CDR3 runs to 13 residues. This CDR3 reads CASRLTVGETQYF. CDR3 nucleotides: TGTGCCAGCCGCTTGACAGTGGGGGAGACCCAGTACTTC.

V gene TRBV15 combines with J gene TRBJ2-3; maybe TRBD1 (6 bases). The V end lost 5 bases, the J end lost 4 bases, and 13 bases lay between the germline ends. Germline CDR1 and CDR2: LNHNV and YYDKDF (reference sequence). The CDR3 is 14 residues long. CDR3 bases: TGTGCCACCAGCCCCACACAGGGTGCAGATACGCAGTATTTT. It yields the protein CATSPTQGADTQYF.

The CDR3 reads CAILPPTGGTDTQYF. CDR3 nucleotides: TGTGCCATCCTTCCCCCGACAGGCGGAACAGATACGCAGTATTTT. V gene TRBV28 combines with J gene TRBJ2-3; D perhaps matches TRBD1 (6 bases). Germline V CDR1 and CDR2: MDHEN, SYDVKM. This CDR3 spans 15 amino acids. The V and J ends lost 10 bases and 3 bases respectively, with 20 bases between them.

This chain links TRBV5-1 with TRBJ1-2; 9 nucleotides line up with TRBD1. The CDR3 length is 14 residues. Trimming removed 4 bases from V and 3 bases from J; junction bases left unmatched: 4. Germline V gives CDR1 SGHRS, CDR2 YFSETQ. The CDR3 DNA follows: TGCGCCAGCAGCGAACAGGGGGCCTACTATGGCTACACCTTC. Translated, it gives CASSEQGAYYGYTF.

The chain combines TRBV5-1 with TRBJ1-3; perhaps TRBD1 as D (6 bases). V lost 6 bases and J 4 bases, leaving 14 bases between the germline ends. CDR1 and CDR2 (germline): SGHRS, YFSETQ. This CDR3 region has 14 residues. CDR3 sequence (DNA): TGCGCCAGCACCGGGGGGGCGCGGGGAAACACCATATATTTT. Residues: CASTGGARGNTIYF.

CDR3: CASSGSGFTDTQYF. CDR3 sequence (DNA): TGTGCCAGCAGCGGATCGGGATTCACAGATACGCAGTATTTT. The chain has TRBV7-9 and TRBJ2-3; D is perhaps TRBD2 (5 bases). CDR1 SEHNR and CDR2 FQNEAQ come from the germline V gene (reference sequence). Deletions cut 5 bases from V and 2 bases from J, with 11 bases between. CDR3 length: 14 amino acids.

The gene calls are TRBV19 and TRBJ2-4; 9 bases line up with TRBD1. V lost 4 bases, J lost 7 bases, and 5 bases stayed unmatched. The CDR3 sequence is 14 residues long. Germline V gene lookup returns CDR1 LNHDA and CDR2 SQIVND (reference sequence). This CDR3 is CASSTSTGGNIQYF. Written as DNA, the CDR3 is TGTGCCAGTAGTACAAGTACAGGGGGCAACATTCAGTACTTC.

This rearrangement joins TRBV7-8 to TRBJ1-2, with D perhaps matching TRBD1 (6 bases). V gave up 1 base and J gave up 4 bases, with 10 bases separating them. Germline V lookup: CDR1 SGHVS, CDR2 FQNEAQ. This CDR3 region has 14 residues. The CDR3 DNA reads TGTGCCAGCAGCTTAGACAGGGCGGGCTATGGCTACACCTTC. As protein: CASSLDRAGYGYTF.

The genes are TRBV19 and TRBJ1-1; D unclear. V lost 7 bases, J lost 3 bases, and 6 bases lay in between. This CDR3 region has 11 residues. CDR1 is LNHDA and CDR2 is SQIVND in the germline V gene (reference sequence). The CDR3 DNA sequence: TGTGCCAGTAATGAGGACACTGAAGCTTTCTTT. The encoded protein is CASNEDTEAFF.

The chain is built from TRBV13 and TRBJ2-7, with unresolved D. The CDR3 runs to 12 residues. Trimming took 5 bases from V and 6 from J, leaving 11 bases between them. Germline values: CDR1 PRHDT, CDR2 FYEKMQ (reference sequence). The CDR3 nucleotides read TGTGCCAGCAGCATAGAAACCGGCGAGCAGTACTTC. Encoded protein: CASSIETGEQYF.

The CDR3 DNA reads as TGTGCCAGCAGCTCGTGGGGGGAGAGAGGCAATCAGCCCCAGCATTTT. It codes for CASSSWGERGNQPQHF. The V and J genes are TRBV7-9 and TRBJ1-5; TRBD1 is a possible D gene (5 bases). CDR3 size: 16 residues. Trimming left V 4 bases short and J 2 bases short, with 15 bases between. The germline CDR1 and CDR2 sequences are SEHNR and FQNEAQ (reference sequence).

This clone was found once. This chain links TRBV5-1 with TRBJ2-1; D is ambiguous. Germline values: CDR1 SGHRS, CDR2 YFSETQ. The length of the CDR3 is 15 residues. V dropped 1 base and J dropped 3 bases, with 11 bases sitting between them. CDR3 loop: CASSLSSANYNEQFF. The CDR3 DNA follows: TGCGCCAGCAGCTTGTCGTCAGCGAACTACAATGAGCAGTTCTTC.

The V gene is TRBV9, the J gene TRBJ1-1; D is unresolved. CDR1 SGDLS and CDR2 YYNGEE come from the germline V gene. Trimming left V 3 bases short and J 8 bases short, with 14 bases between. The length of the CDR3 is 13 residues. In DNA, the CDR3 is TGTGCCAGCAGCGGTGACACTCCTATCGAAGCTTTCTTT. Translated, it gives CASSGDTPIEAFF.

This clone was detected only a few times. This sequence joins TRBV10-1 and TRBJ2-2; possibly TRBD2 for D (6 bases). Per the germline V gene, CDR1 is WNHNN and CDR2 is SYGVQD (reference sequence). V lost 11 bases, J lost 0 bases, and 13 bases lay in between. This CDR3 is built from 14 residues. CDR3 protein: CAWRDSTNTGELFF. Written as DNA, the CDR3 is TGCGCCTGGCGGGATTCCACGAACACCGGGGAGCTGTTTTTT.

The rearrangement links TRBV7-9 to TRBJ1-1; TRBD1 matches at 8 bases. Germline V CDR1 and CDR2: SEHNR, FQNEAQ (reference sequence). This CDR3 contains 15 residues. The ends lost 2 bases at V and 2 bases at J; junction bases unmatched: 4. DNA of the CDR3: TGTGCCAGCAGCTTACAGCAGGGGGCTAACACTGAAGCTTTCTTT. This encodes CASSLQQGANTEAFF.